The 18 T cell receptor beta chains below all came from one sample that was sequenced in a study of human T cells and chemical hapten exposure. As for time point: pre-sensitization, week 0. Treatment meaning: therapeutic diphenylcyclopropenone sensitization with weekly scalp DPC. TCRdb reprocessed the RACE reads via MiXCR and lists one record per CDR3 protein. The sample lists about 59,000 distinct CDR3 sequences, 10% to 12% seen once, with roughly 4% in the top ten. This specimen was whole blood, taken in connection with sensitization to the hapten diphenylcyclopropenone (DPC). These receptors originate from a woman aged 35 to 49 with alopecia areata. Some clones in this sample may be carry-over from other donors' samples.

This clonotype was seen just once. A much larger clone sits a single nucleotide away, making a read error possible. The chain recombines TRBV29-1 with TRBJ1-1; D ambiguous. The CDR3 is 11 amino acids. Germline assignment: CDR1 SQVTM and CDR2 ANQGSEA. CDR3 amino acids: CSLERNTEAFF. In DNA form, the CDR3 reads TGCAGCCTTGAAAGGAACACTGAAGCTTTCTTT.

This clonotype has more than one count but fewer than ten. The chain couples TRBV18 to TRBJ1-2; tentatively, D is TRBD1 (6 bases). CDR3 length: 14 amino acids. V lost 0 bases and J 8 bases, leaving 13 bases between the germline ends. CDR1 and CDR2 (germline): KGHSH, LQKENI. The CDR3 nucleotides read TGTGCCAGCTCACCACCCTGGGGGCTGGGCGGCTACACCTTC. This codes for CASSPPWGLGGYTF.

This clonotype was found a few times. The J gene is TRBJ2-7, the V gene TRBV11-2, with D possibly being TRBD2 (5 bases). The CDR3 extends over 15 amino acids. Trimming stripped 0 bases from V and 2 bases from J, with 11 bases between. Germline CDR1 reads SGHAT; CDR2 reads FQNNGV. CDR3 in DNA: TGTGCCAGCAGCTTAGAGTCTAGCCGGACCTACGAGCAGTACTTC. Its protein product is CASSLESSRTYEQYF.

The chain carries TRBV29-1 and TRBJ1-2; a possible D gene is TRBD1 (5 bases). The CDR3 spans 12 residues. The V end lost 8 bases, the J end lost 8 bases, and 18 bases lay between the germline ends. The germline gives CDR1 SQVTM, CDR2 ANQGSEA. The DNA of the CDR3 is TGCAGCTCCGTCCACGGGGGAGGGGGCTACACCTTC. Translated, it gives CSSVHGGGGYTF.

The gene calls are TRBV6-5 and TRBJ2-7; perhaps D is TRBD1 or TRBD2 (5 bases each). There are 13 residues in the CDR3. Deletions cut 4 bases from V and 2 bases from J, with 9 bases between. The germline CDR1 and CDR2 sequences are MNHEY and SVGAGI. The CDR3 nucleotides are TGTGCCAGCAGTTTCCAGGGAGCCTACGAGCAGTACTTC. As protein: CASSFQGAYEQYF.

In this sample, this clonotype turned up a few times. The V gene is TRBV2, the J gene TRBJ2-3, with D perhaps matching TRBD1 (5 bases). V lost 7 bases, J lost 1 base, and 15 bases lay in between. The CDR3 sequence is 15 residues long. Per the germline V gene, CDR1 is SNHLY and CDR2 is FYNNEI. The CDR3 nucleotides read TGTGCCAGCATTGAGGACAACCCCCGCACAGATACGCAGTATTTT. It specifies CASIEDNPRTDTQYF.

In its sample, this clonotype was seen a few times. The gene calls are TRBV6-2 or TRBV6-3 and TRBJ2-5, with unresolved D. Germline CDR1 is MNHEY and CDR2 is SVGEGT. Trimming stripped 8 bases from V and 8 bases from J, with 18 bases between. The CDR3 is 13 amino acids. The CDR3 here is CASYTSQQRTQYF. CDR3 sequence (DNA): TGTGCCAGCTATACGAGCCAACAAAGAACCCAGTACTTC.

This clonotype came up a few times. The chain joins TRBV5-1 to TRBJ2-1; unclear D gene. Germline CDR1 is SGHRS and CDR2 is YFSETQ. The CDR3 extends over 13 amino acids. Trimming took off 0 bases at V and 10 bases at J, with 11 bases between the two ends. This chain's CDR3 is CASSLDGPREQFF. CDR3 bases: TGCGCCAGCAGCTTGGACGGACCCCGGGAGCAGTTCTTC. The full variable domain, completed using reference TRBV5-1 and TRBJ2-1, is KAGVTQTPRYLIKTRGQQVTLSCSPISGHRSVSWYQQTPGQGLQFLFEYFSETQRNKGNFPGRFSGRQFSNSRSEMNVSTLELGDSALYLCASSLDGPREQFFGPGTRLTVL.

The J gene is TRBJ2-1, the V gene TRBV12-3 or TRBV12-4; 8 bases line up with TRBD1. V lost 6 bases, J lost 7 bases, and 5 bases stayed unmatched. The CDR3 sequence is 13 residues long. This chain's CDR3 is CASRRTGGNEQFF. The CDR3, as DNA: TGTGCCAGCAGACGCACAGGGGGGAATGAGCAGTTCTTC.

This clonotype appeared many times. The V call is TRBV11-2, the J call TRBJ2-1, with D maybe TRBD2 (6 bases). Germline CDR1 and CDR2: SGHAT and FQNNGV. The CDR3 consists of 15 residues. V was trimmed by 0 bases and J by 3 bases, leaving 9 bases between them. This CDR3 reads CASSLDGSNYNEQFF. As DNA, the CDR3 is TGTGCCAGCAGCTTAGACGGGAGCAACTACAATGAGCAGTTCTTC.

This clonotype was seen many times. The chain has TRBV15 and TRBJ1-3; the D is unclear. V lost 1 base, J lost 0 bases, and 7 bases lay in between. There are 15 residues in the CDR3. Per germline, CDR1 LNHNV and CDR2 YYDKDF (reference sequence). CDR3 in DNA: TGTGCCACCAGCAGAGCCGGAGTCTCTGGAAACACCATATATTTT. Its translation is CATSRAGVSGNTIYF. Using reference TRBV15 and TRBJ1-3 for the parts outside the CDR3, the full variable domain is DAMVIQNPRYQVTQFGKPVTLSCSQTLNHNVMYWYQQKSSQAPKLLFHYYDKDFNNEADTPDNFQSRRPNTSFCFLDIRSPGLGDTAMYLCATSRAGVSGNTIYFGEGSWLTVV.

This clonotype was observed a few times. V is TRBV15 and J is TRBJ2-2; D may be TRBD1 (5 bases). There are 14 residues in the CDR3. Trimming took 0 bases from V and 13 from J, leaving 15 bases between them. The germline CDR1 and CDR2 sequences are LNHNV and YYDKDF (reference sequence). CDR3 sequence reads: CATSRDRRAEGLFF. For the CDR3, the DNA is TGTGCCACCAGCAGAGATCGCAGGGCTGAAGGGCTGTTTTTT.

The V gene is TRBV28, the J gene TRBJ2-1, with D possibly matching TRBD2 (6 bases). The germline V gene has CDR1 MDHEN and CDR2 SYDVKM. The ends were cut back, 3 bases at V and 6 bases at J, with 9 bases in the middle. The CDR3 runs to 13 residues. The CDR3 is CASSFPGGNEQFF. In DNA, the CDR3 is TGTGCCAGCAGTTTCCCCGGGGGCAATGAGCAGTTCTTC.

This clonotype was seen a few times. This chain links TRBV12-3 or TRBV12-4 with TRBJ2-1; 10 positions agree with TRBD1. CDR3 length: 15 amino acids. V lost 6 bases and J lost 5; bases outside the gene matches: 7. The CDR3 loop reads CASRDDRGLNNEQFF. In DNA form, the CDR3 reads TGTGCCAGCAGGGACGACAGGGGGCTAAACAATGAGCAGTTCTTC.

CDR3 region: CASSYDQVVGELFF. The CDR3, as DNA: TGTGCCAGCAGTTACGATCAGGTGGTCGGGGAGCTGTTTTTT. This rearrangement joins TRBV6-2 or TRBV6-3 to TRBJ2-2; the D is unclear. CDR1 is MNHEY, CDR2 SVGEGT, per germline. The CDR3 is 14 amino acids. The ends were cut back, 2 bases at V and 7 bases at J, with 11 bases in the middle.

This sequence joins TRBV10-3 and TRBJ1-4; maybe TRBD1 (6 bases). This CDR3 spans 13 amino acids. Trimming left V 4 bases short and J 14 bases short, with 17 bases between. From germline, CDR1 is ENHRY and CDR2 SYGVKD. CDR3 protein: CAISASGQSGLFF. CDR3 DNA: TGTGCCATCAGTGCATCCGGACAGTCGGGGCTGTTTTTT.

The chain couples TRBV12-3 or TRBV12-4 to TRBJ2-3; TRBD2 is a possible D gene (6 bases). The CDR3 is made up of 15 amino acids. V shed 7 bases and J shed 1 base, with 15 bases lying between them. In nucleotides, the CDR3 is TGTGCCAGCACCCCTGGCGGGGCCCGCACAGATACGCAGTATTTT. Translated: CASTPGGARTDTQYF.

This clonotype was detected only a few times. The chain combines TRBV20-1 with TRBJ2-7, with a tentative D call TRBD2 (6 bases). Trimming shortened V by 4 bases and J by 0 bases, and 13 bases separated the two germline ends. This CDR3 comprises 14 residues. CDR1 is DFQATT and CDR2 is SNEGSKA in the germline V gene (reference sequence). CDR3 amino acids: CSAKRRGSSYEQYF. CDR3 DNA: TGCAGTGCTAAAAGACGGGGGAGCTCCTACGAGCAGTACTTC.